One sample yielded the 8 T cell receptor beta chains listed below, sequenced in a study of cytomegalovirus exposure and HLA in healthy donors. Assay used: immunoSEQ multiplex PCR; TCRdb lists only in-frame clones, some missing. This repertoire shows more than 95,000 clones, around 94% found once; its top ten account for under 1.5%. The sample was PBMCs. These receptors all stem from a young woman in good health and CMV-seronegative.

This chain connects TRBV28 to TRBJ2-7; the D gene is possibly TRBD2 (5 bases). Trimming left V 6 bases short and J 5 bases short, with 20 bases between. CDR3 length: 15 residues. Germline V gene data show CDR1 as MDHEN and CDR2 as SYDVKM. CDR3 residues: CASSETYTSSDEQYF. The CDR3 nucleotides are TGTGCCAGCAGCGAAACCTATACTAGTTCTGACGAGCAGTACTTC. The full variable domain, rest sourced from reference TRBV28 and TRBJ2-7, is DVKVTQSSRYLVKRTGEKVFLECVQDMDHENMFWYRQDPGLGLRLIYFSYDVKMKEKGDIPEGYSVSREKKERFSLILESASTNQTSMYLCASSETYTSSDEQYFGPGTRLTVT.

This clone was recorded a few times. The V gene is TRBV15, the J gene TRBJ1-1; D call uncertain. The V gene lost 4 bases and the J gene lost 4 bases, with 7 bases spanning the gap. This CDR3 region has 12 residues. CDR1 and CDR2 from the germline V gene are LNHNV and YYDKDF (reference sequence). Here the CDR3 reads CATSTGITEAFF. The DNA of the CDR3 is TGTGCCACCAGCACGGGAATCACTGAAGCTTTCTTT.

The rearrangement links TRBV28 to TRBJ1-2; a weak D match, TRBD1 (6 bases). In germline, CDR1 is MDHEN, CDR2 SYDVKM. This CDR3 region has 13 residues. V was trimmed by 0 bases and J by 7 bases, leaving 9 bases between them. CDR3 nucleotide sequence: TGTGCCAGCAGTTTATGGGGGGCTCTTGGCTACACCTTC. This encodes CASSLWGALGYTF.

V and J are TRBV7-3 and TRBJ1-1, with 7 nucleotides matching TRBD1. The V and J ends lost 5 bases and 0 bases, in that order; junction bases with no gene match: 6. The CDR3 runs 15 residues. From germline, CDR1 is SGHTA and CDR2 FQGTGA. CDR3 bases: TGTGCCAGCAGCCCACAGGGGACAGTGAACACTGAAGCTTTCTTT. Protein product: CASSPQGTVNTEAFF.

This rearrangement joins TRBV6-5 to TRBJ2-7, with 9 positions matching TRBD1. V trimming: 0 bases; J trimming: 5 bases; junction bases outside the gene matches: 8. This CDR3 is 16 amino acids long. Germline V gene sequence: CDR1 MNHEY, CDR2 SVGAGI. CDR3 bases: TGTGCCAGCAGTTACTCAGGGGGGACAGGGAGCGACGAGCAGTACTTC. Translated, it gives CASSYSGGTGSDEQYF.

The CDR3: CASSPGQGGGYTF. The CDR3 nucleotides are TGTGCCAGCAGTCCGGGACAGGGCGGTGGCTACACCTTC. This sequence joins TRBV6-5 and TRBJ1-2, with 9 bases identical to TRBD1. Per the germline V gene, CDR1 is MNHEY and CDR2 is SVGAGI. This CDR3 comprises 13 residues. V lost 5 bases and J lost 7; bases outside the gene matches: 5.

The rearrangement links TRBV10-3 to TRBJ2-1; TRBD1 aligns across 10 bases. Germline CDR1 and CDR2: ENHRY and SYGVKD. CDR3 length: 14 residues. Trimming removed 7 bases from V and 4 bases from J; junction bases left unmatched: 4. Here the CDR3 DNA reads TGTGCCATCACCCCGGGACAGGGGTACAATGAGCAGTTCTTC. This codes for CAITPGQGYNEQFF.

This clone has only one observation. V and J are TRBV28 and TRBJ2-7; the match to TRBD1 covers 8 bases. CDR3 size: 15 residues. The junction had 8 bases not matched to a gene; V was cut back by 3 bases and J by 4 bases. The germline V gene has CDR1 MDHEN and CDR2 SYDVKM. CDR3 in DNA: TGTGCCAGCAGTTTGTACAGGGGGTTTAGGTACGAGCAGTACTTC. Translation: CASSLYRGFRYEQYF.